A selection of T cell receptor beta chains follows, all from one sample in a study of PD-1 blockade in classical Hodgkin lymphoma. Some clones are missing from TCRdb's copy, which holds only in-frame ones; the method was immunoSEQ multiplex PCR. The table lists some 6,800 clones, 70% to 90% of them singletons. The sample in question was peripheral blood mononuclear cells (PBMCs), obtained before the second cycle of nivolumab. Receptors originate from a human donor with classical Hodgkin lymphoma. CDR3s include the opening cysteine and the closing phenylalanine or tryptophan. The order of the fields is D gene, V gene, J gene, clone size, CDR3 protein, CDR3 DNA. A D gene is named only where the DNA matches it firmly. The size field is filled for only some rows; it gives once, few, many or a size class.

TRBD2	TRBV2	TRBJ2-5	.	CASRGLAGGWQETQYF	TGTGCCAGCAGGGGACTAGCGGGAGGGTGGCAAGAGACCCAGTACTTC
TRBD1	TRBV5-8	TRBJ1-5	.	CASSLTGDGFQPQHF	TGTGCCAGCAGCTTGACAGGGGATGGCTTTCAGCCCCAGCATTTT
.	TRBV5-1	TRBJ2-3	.	CASSLEQGSDTQYF	TGCGCCAGCAGCTTGGAACAGGGCTCAGATACGCAGTATTTT
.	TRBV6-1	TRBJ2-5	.	CASSGRQGWETQYF	TGTGCCAGCAGTGGTCGGCAGGGATGGGAGACCCAGTACTTC
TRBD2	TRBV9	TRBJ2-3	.	CASSVVGLLTDTQYF	TGTGCCAGCAGCGTAGTGGGACTACTCACAGATACGCAGTATTTT
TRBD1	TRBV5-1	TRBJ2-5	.	CASTTGVRETQYF	TGCGCCAGCACAACAGGGGTTCGGGAGACCCAGTACTTC
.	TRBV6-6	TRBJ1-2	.	CASSYSSPSGYRYTF	TGTGCCAGCAGTTATTCTAGCCCTTCGGGCTATCGCTACACCTTC
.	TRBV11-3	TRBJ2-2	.	CASSPPGRDDTGELFF	TGTGCCAGCAGCCCCCCGGGGCGGGATGACACCGGGGAGCTGTTTTTT
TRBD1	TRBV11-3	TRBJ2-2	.	CASSRRQGTSNTGELFF	TGTGCCAGCAGCCGCAGACAGGGGACTTCGAACACCGGGGAGCTGTTTTTT
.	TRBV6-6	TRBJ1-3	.	CASSSRPSGNTIYF	TGTGCCAGCAGTTCCCGTCCCTCTGGAAACACCATATATTTT
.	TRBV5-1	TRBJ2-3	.	CASSLGDPATDTQYF	TGCGCCAGCAGCTTGGGAGATCCGGCCACAGATACGCAGTATTTT
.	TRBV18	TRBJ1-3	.	CASSPTPKPGNTIYF	TGTGCCAGCTCACCTACTCCTAAGCCTGGAAACACCATATATTTT
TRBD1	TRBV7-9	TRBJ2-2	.	CASSRGTANTGELFF	TGTGCCAGCAGCCGTGGGACAGCGAACACCGGGGAGCTGTTTTTT
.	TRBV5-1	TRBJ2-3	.	CASSMEVRGSTDTQYF	TGCGCCAGCAGCATGGAGGTCAGGGGTAGCACAGATACGCAGTATTTT
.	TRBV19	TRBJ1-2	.	CASSVPGRGLPNYGYTF	TGTGCCAGTAGTGTACCGGGACGAGGGCTTCCTAACTATGGCTACACCTTC
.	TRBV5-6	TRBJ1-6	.	CASSLVGTNSPLHF	TGTGCCAGCAGCTTGGTAGGGACCAATTCACCCCTCCACTTT
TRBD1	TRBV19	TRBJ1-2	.	CASSDRGNGYTF	TGTGCCAGTAGCGACAGGGGAAACGGCTACACCTTC
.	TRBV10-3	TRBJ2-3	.	CAVRGRLNTDTQYF	TGTGCCGTAAGAGGACGGCTGAACACAGATACGCAGTATTTT
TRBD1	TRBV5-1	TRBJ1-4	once	CASSRGLNEKLFF	TGCGCCAGCAGCAGGGGGCTAAATGAAAAACTGTTTTTT
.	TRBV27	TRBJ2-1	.	CASSLLSLRGPSYNEQFF	TGTGCCAGCAGTTTATTATCGTTGAGGGGACCCTCCTACAATGAGCAGTTCTTC
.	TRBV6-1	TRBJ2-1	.	CASSELTDNEQFF	TGTGCCAGCAGTGAACTCACAGACAATGAGCAGTTCTTC
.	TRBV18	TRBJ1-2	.	CASSQLDSYGYTF	TGTGCCAGCTCACAACTGGACAGCTATGGCTACACCTTC
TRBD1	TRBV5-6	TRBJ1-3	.	CASSQRGQGIRNTIYF	TGTGCCAGCAGCCAGAGGGGACAGGGTATAAGGAACACCATATATTTT
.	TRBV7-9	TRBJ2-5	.	CASSSGQYDQTQYF	TGTGCCAGCAGCTCGGGTCAGTACGATCAGACCCAGTACTTC
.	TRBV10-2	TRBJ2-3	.	CASSEQGISTDTQYF	TGCGCCAGCAGTGAACAGGGCATAAGCACAGATACGCAGTATTTT
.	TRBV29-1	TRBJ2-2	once	CSVEVGDRLAGELFF	TGCAGCGTTGAAGTAGGCGACAGGCTGGCCGGGGAGCTGTTTTTT
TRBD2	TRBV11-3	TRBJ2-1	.	CASSFTGTSDNEQFF	TGTGCCAGCAGCTTCACCGGGACTAGCGACAATGAGCAGTTCTTC
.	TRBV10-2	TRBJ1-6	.	CATRTVSNSPLHF	TGCGCCACCCGGACAGTAAGTAATTCACCCCTCCACTTT
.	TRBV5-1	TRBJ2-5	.	CASSLGLLQETQYF	TGCGCCAGCAGCTTAGGACTGCTGCAAGAGACCCAGTACTTC
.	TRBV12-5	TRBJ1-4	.	CASGLVLRGFANEKLFF	TGTGCTAGTGGTTTGGTACTCCGAGGGTTCGCTAATGAAAAACTGTTTTTT
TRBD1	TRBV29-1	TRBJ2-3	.	CSVEPGQFTDTQYF	TGCAGCGTGGAACCGGGACAGTTCACAGATACGCAGTATTTT
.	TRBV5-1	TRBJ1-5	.	CASSLDSHQPQHF	TGCGCCAGCAGCTTGGACAGCCATCAGCCCCAGCATTTT
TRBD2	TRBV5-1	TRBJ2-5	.	CASSGTSGGAGETQYF	TGCGCCAGCAGCGGGACTAGCGGGGGGGCAGGAGAGACCCAGTACTTC
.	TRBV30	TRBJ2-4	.	CAWSVDSPLAKNIQYF	TGTGCCTGGAGCGTCGACTCCCCTTTAGCCAAAAACATTCAGTACTTC
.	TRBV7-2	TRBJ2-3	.	CASSLISQSDTQYF	TGTGCCAGCAGCTTAATTTCGCAATCAGATACGCAGTATTTT
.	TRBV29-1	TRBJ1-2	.	CSVVGSSGYGYTF	TGCAGCGTTGTGGGCAGCTCTGGCTATGGCTACACCTTC
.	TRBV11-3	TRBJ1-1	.	CASSLGGLNTEAFF	TGTGCCAGCAGCCTCGGGGGACTAAACACTGAAGCTTTCTTT
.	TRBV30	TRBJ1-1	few	CAWSSQNTEAFF	TGTGCCTGGAGTTCACAGAACACTGAAGCTTTCTTT
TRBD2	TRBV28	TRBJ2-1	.	CASSSSGASYNEQFF	TGTGCCAGCTCTTCGAGCGGGGCCTCCTACAATGAGCAGTTCTTC
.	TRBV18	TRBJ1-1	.	CASSPGFREGMTEAFF	TGTGCCAGCTCACCTGGTTTCAGGGAGGGGATGACTGAAGCTTTCTTT
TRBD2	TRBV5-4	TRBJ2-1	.	CASSAGTRVLEQFF	TGTGCCAGCAGCGCCGGGACTAGAGTACTTGAGCAGTTCTTC